The T cell receptor (beta chain) under discussion was sequenced for a study of cytomegalovirus exposure and HLA in healthy donors. Germline V gives CDR1 SGHNT, CDR2 YENEEA. There are 14 residues in the CDR3. Trimming pared 5 bases from V and 3 bases from J, leaving 13 bases between. With regard to this clone: Its specificity is not known.

Study-wide results and caveats: Some V segments could not be told apart, so they were left out, TRBV6-2 and TRBV6-3 among them.

The PCR contained 60 Vbeta and 13 Jbeta primers. Using immunoSEQ multiplex PCR, the repertoire was profiled, and TCRdb retains in-frame clones only, with some absent. The repertoire includes about 220,000 clones, 65% to 85% of them detected once, and 0.71% sits in the top ten. The sample was PBMCs. The V gene is TRBV11-3, the J gene TRBJ2-5, with D possibly TRBD1 on 6 matching bases. The TCR was taken from a boy aged 2-9 years in good health and CMV-seronegative. The CDR3 region is CASSPGADKETQYF. CDR3 DNA: TGTGCCAGCAGCCCAGGGGCCGACAAAGAGACCCAGTACTTC. The variable domain in full, completed from reference TRBV11-3 and TRBJ2-5, reads EAGVVQSPRYKIIEKKQPVAFWCNPISGHNTLYWYLQNLGQGPELLIRYENEEAVDDSQLPKDRFSAERLKGVDSTLKIQPAELGDSAVYLCASSPGADKETQYFGPGTRLLVL.